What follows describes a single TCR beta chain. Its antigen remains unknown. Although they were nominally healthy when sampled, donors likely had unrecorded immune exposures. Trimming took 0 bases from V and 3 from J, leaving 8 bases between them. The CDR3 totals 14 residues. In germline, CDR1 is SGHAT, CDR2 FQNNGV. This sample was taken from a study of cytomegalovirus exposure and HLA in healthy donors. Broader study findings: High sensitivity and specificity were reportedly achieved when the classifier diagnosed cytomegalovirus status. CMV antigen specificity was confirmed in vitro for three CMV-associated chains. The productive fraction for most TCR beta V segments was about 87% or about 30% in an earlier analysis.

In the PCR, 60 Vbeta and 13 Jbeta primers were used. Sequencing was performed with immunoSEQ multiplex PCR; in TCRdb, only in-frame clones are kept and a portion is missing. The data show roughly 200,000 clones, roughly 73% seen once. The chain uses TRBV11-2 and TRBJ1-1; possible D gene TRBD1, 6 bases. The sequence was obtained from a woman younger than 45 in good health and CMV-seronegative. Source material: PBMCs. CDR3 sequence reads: CASSLDKGDTEAFF. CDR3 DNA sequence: TGTGCCAGCAGCTTAGATAAGGGGGACACTGAAGCTTTCTTT.